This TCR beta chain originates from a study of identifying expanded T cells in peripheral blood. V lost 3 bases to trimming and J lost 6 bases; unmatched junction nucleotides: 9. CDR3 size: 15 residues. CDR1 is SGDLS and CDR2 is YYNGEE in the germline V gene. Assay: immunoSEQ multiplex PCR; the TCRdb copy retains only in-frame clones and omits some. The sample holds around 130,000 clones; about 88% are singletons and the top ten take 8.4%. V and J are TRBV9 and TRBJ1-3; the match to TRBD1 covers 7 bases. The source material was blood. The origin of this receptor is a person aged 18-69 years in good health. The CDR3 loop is CASSATGQIINTIYF. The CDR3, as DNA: TGTGCCAGCAGCGCTACGGGACAGATTATAAACACCATATATTTT.